What follows is one T cell receptor (beta chain) and its context. Its specific antigen is unknown. No per-base quality is available; no much larger clone lies one base away. Measured from the cysteine to the phenylalanine, the CDR3 is 11 residues long. The retained sequence is limited to the CDR3, 33 bases, with the frame set at the first base. Compared with germline, V lacks 10 bases and J lacks 10 bases; bases without a gene match: 7. The germline V gene (reference sequence) gives CDR1 as MNHEY and CDR2 as SMNVEV. TCR beta CDR3 regions were amplified from RNA transcripts. A first-round RT-PCR of the TCR CDR3 used the HTBI primer set with the Qiagen OneStep RT-PCR kit. The libraries were constructed in a second round of multiplex PCR and then size-selected and purified. Libraries were sequenced paired-end with 100 bp reads on an Illumina HiSeq2000. As for the original processing: SOAPnuke was used to process the raw data, throwing out any read that contained adapters or uncalled bases, had a mean Phred below 15, or lacked an exact constant-primer or identifier match. High-quality paired reads were merged with COPE v1.2.5, and unique nucleotide sequences were defined as clonotypes. MiTCR v1.1 was used to align the clonotypes against IMGT TRBV, TRBD and TRBJ reference segments. The analysis included only V-J combinations with a frequency above 0.0001, which together covered around 99% of the repertoires. A TCS score was defined as the ratio of F50 (clonal expansion) to E x V (chaos), with BLOSUM62-based TCRdist applied between CDR3 peptides within each V-J. Welch's t-statistics and random forest reduced roughly 530 V-J features to roughly 13, which were used in a naive Bayes classifier (R e1071). The public reads were reanalyzed by TCRdb: fastp trimming at Q25, MiXCR alignment, in-frame beta chains only. Rows are unified per CDR3 protein, each entry keeping the most common DNA and genes. The V and J calls reflect TCRdb's pipeline rather than the authors' work. The sample profile shows approximately 740,000 distinct CDR3 sequences; 11% to 15% of them were found once. Roughly 10% of the sample belongs to the ten largest clones.

Graves' hyperthyroidism was defined as stable when no progression to ophthalmopathy occurred over 18 months of follow-up. Hyperthyroidism patients were aged 18 to 65 years and newly diagnosed, with disease duration of less than 2 months. The study excluded patients with uncontrolled infections, other autoimmune diseases, pregnancy or lactation. Clinical symptoms, serum thyroxine and TRAb, thyroid ultrasound, and orbital computed tomography formed the basis for the diagnoses. Ficoll-Paque density gradient centrifugation was used to isolate PBMCs from around 10 ml of fresh peripheral blood. Trizol reagent was used to extract total RNA, and RNA quality was then checked on an Agilent 2100 Bioanalyzer. The source of the sample is a study of T cells in Graves' hyperthyroidism and ophthalmopathy (dated by TCRdb to about 2019). Notes on the research overall: Peripheral blood samples were taken at initial diagnosis, before any treatment was given. To identify distinguishing TCR V-J signatures, a discovery cohort of about a hundred patients was used, comprising roughly 45 with Graves' ophthalmopathy and around 60 with stable Graves' hyperthyroidism. Whether ophthalmopathy could be predicted prospectively was tested in an independent validation cohort made up of 18 to 20 hyperthyroidism patients plus 17 patients who later progressed to ophthalmopathy. For training and testing, the 100 or so patients in the discovery cohort were randomly divided in a 7:3 ratio. Thyroid tissue and blood T-cell repertoires from roughly 6 Graves' hyperthyroidism patients were also compared in the study. After blood sampling, hyperthyroidism patients were treated with methimazole at a starting dose of 30 mg daily, and ophthalmopathy patients were treated with high-dose intravenous methylprednisolone. The paper describes TCR Vbeta CDR3 sequencing of some 130 peripheral blood samples, made up of 43 ophthalmopathy patients, more than 70 hyperthyroidism patients and 17 progressor patients. Overall results and qualifications from the work: Most expanded thyroid clonotypes (frequency above 0.001) were also detected in blood, suggesting blood repertoires may reflect thyroid immune responses. Sample size was not statistically predetermined, and investigators were not blinded to group allocation. In cross-validation, a model built on a 13 V-J signature told ophthalmopathy apart from stable hyperthyroidism with roughly 87% sensitivity and roughly 81% specificity, and in testing the same model reached 80%/75%. In validation, the model predicted progression to ophthalmopathy a median of about 6.8 months before onset, with roughly 68% sensitivity and roughly 77% specificity.

Specimen: blood. The TCR was taken from a woman in her late teens or twenties with Graves' hyperthyroidism. The rearrangement combines TRBV27 with TRBJ2-1, with 7 bases matching TRBD1. DNA sequence: TGTGCCACCAGAAGGGGGCCCGAGCAGTTCTTC. Translated, this is CATRRGPEQFF.